This TCR beta chain was retrieved from a study of blood T cell repertoires in COVID-19. The wider study: Samples of COVID-19 (acute and convalescent) were obtained from the United States, Italy and Spain. T cells, B-cell-depleted T cells, or PBMCs supplied cDNA or gDNA.

Enrollment of patients from Seattle took place during active infection, with longitudinal follow-up. Authors' processing steps: Counts of nucleated cells, estimated from reference gene primer amplification, were obtained. Sequencing was performed with immunoSEQ multiplex PCR; in TCRdb, only in-frame clones are kept and a portion is missing. V and J calls and clone size are given by that table; D and trimming were obtained from the DNA. The table has 150,000 to 200,000 clones, around 83% seen once. The CDR3 runs 17 residues. V lost 3 bases to trimming and J lost 0 bases, with 15 bases between them. CDR1 is KGHSH and CDR2 is LQKENI in the germline V gene.

The TCR comes from an older woman with COVID-19, enrolled during active disease. Sequences were obtained from peripheral blood. The V call is TRBV18, the J call TRBJ1-3; D is uncertain. CDR3 nucleotides: TGTGCCAGCTCACCGGATCTGGTCAGGATCTCTGGAAACACCATATATTTT. It encodes CASSPDLVRISGNTIYF.